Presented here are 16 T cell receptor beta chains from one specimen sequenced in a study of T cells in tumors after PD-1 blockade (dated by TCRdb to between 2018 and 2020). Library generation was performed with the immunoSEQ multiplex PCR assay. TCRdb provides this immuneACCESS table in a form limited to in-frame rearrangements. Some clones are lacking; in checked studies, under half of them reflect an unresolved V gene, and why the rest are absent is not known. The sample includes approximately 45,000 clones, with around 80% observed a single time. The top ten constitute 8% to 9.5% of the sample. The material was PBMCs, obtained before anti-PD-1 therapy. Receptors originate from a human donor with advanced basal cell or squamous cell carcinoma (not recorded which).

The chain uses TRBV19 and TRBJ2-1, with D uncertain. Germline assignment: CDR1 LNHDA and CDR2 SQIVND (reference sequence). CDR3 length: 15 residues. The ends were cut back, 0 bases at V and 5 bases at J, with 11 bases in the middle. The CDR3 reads CASSIDRVTDNEQFF. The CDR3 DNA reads TGTGCCAGTAGTATAGATAGGGTGACCGACAATGAGCAGTTCTTC.

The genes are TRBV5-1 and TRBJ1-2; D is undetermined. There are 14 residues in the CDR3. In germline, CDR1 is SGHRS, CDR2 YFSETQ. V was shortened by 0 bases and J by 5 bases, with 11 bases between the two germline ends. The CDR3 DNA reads TGCGCCAGCAGCTTGGAACCGGCTGATTATGGCTACACCTTC. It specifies CASSLEPADYGYTF.

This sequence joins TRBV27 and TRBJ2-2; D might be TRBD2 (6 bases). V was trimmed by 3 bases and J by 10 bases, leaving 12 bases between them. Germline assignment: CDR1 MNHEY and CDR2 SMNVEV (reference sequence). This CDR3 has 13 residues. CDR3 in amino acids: CASSFSTSMELFF. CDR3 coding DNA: TGTGCCAGCAGTTTCTCAACTAGCATGGAGCTGTTTTTT.

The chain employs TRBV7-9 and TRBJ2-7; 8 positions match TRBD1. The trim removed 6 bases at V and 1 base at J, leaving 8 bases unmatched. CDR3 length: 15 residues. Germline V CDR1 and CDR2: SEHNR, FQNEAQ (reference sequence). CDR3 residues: CASSRLGDRSYEQYF. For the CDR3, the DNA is TGTGCCAGCAGTCGACTTGGGGACAGGTCCTACGAGCAGTACTTC.

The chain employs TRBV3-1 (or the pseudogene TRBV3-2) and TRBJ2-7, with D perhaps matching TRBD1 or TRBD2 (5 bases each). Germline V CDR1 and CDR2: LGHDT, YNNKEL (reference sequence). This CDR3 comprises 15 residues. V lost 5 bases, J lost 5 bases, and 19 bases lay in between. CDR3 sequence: CASSFDRDLRNEQYF. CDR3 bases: TGTGCCAGCAGCTTTGACCGGGACCTGAGGAACGAGCAGTACTTC.

The CDR3 nucleotides are TGTGCCAGCAGGCCCCCAGGGGAGGCAGAGACCCAGTACTTC. This encodes CASRPPGEAETQYF. The rearrangement links TRBV28 to TRBJ2-5, with D perhaps being TRBD1 or TRBD2 (6 bases each). Trimming left V 6 bases short and J 4 bases short, with 15 bases between. The CDR3 has 14 amino acids. Germline V gene sequence: CDR1 MDHEN, CDR2 SYDVKM.

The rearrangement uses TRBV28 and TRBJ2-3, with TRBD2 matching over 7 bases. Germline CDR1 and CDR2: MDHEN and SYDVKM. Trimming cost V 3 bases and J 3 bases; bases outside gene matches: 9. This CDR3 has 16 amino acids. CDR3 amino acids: CASSFGGRELTDTQYF. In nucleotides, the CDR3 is TGTGCCAGCAGTTTCGGAGGGCGGGAGTTAACAGATACGCAGTATTTT. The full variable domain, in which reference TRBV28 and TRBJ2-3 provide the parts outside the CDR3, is DVKVTQSSRYLVKRTGEKVFLECVQDMDHENMFWYRQDPGLGLRLIYFSYDVKMKEKGDIPEGYSVSREKKERFSLILESASTNQTSMYLCASSFGGRELTDTQYFGPGTRLTVL.

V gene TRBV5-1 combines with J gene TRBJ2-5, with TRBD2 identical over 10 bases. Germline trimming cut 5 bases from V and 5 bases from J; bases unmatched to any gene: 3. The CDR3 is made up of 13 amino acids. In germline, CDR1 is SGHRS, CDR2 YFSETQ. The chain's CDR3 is CASSSSGSETQYF. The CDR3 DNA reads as TGCGCCAGCAGTTCTAGCGGGAGTGAGACCCAGTACTTC. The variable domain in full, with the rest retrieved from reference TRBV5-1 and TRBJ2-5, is KAGVTQTPRYLIKTRGQQVTLSCSPISGHRSVSWYQQTPGQGLQFLFEYFSETQRNKGNFPGRFSGRQFSNSRSEMNVSTLELGDSALYLCASSSSGSETQYFGPGTRLLVL.

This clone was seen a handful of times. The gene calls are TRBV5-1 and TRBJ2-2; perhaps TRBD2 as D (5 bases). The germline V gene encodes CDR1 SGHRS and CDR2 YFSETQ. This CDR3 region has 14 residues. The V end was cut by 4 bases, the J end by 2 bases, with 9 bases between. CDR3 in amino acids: CASSPTTNTGELFF. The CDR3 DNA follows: TGCGCCAGCAGCCCGACTACAAACACCGGGGAGCTGTTTTTT.

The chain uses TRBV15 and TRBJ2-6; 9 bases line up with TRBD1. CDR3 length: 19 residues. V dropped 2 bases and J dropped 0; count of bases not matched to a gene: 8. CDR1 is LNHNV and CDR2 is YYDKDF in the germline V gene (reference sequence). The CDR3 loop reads CATSRSGQGTVSGANVLTF. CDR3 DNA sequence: TGTGCCACCAGCAGATCAGGACAGGGGACTGTCTCTGGGGCCAACGTCCTGACTTTC. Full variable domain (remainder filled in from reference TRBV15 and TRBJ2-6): DAMVIQNPRYQVTQFGKPVTLSCSQTLNHNVMYWYQQKSSQAPKLLFHYYDKDFNNEADTPDNFQSRRPNTSFCFLDIRSPGLGDTAMYLCATSRSGQGTVSGANVLTFGAGSRLTVL.

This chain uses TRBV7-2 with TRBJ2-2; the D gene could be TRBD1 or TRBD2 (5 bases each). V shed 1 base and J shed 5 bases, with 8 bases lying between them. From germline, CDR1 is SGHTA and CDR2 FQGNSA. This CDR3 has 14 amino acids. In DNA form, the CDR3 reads TGTGCCAGCAGCTTAGGATGGGGGACCGGGGAGCTGTTTTTT. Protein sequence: CASSLGWGTGELFF.

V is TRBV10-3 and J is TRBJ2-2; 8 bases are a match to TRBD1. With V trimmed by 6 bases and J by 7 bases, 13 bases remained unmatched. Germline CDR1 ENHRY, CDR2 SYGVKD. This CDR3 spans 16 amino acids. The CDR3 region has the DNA TGTGCCATCAGCCGTACAACCACAGGGGGACACGGGGAGCTGTTTTTT. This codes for CAISRTTTGGHGELFF.

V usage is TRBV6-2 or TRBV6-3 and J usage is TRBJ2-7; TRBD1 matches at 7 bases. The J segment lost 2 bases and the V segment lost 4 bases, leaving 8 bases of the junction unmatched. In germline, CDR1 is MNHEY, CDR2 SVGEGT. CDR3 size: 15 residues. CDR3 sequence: CASSSRDSMTYEQYF. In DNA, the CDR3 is TGTGCCAGCAGTTCCCGGGACAGCATGACCTACGAGCAGTACTTC.

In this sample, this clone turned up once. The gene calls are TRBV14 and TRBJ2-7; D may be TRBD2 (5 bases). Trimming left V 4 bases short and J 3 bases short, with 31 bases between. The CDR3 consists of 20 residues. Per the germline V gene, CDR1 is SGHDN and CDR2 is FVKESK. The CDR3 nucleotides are TGTGCCAGCAGCCGAGCGAGAGGGAGAGGCGCAATTCCTTTATACTACGAGCAGTACTTC. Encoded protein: CASSRARGRGAIPLYYEQYF.

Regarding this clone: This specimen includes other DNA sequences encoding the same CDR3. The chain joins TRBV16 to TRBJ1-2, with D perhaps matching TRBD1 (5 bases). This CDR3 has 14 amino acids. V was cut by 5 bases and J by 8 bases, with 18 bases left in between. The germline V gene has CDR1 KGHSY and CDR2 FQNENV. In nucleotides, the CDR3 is TGTGCCAGCAGCGACAGTCTGGGATCTTGGGGCTACACCTTC. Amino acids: CASSDSLGSWGYTF.

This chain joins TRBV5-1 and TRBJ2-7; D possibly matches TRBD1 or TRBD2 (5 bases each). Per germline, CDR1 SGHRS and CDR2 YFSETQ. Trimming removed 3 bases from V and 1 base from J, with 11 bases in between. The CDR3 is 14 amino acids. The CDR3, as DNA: TGCGCCAGCAGCTGGGGGACGTCTTCCTACGAGCAGTACTTC. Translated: CASSWGTSSYEQYF.